This is a list of T cell receptor beta chains from one sample in a study of CD4 T cells in relation to SARS-CoV-2 and coronaviruses. Repertoires were generated with immunoSEQ multiplex PCR, while TCRdb's copy carries only in-frame clones and drops some. The repertoire consists of some 11,000 clones, with around 86% occurring once and the leading ten covering about 2.2%. The material sequenced was naive CD4+ T cells from PBMCs. These receptors were obtained from an adult with COVID-19. The conserved cysteine and the conserved F or W are not part of the CDR3 here.

V gene	J gene	CDR3 protein
TRBV3-1/TRBV3-2	TRBJ2-2	ASNPRATGELF
TRBV7-2	TRBJ1-1	ASSLERGTEAF
TRBV13	TRBJ2-5	ASSSRSAGDQETQY
TRBV6-2/TRBV6-3	TRBJ2-2	ASSSSGGTGELF
TRBV7-9	TRBJ2-3	ASSGRTSGGTDTQY
TRBV29-1	TRBJ2-5	TGTSGGGYQETQY
TRBV9	TRBJ2-3	ASSVAQGHSPDTQY
TRBV19	TRBJ2-7	ASSANQGYRYEQY
TRBV4-2	TRBJ1-6	ASSQEGSRNSPLH
TRBV9	TRBJ2-5	ASSVADRAEGTQY
TRBV3-1/TRBV3-2	TRBJ1-5	ASSQVFPGFVHQPQH
TRBV5-1	TRBJ1-1	ASMPGAGTEAF
TRBV7-8	TRBJ2-6	ASSLGFSGANVLT
TRBV5-1	TRBJ2-1	ASQMGRGSYNEQF